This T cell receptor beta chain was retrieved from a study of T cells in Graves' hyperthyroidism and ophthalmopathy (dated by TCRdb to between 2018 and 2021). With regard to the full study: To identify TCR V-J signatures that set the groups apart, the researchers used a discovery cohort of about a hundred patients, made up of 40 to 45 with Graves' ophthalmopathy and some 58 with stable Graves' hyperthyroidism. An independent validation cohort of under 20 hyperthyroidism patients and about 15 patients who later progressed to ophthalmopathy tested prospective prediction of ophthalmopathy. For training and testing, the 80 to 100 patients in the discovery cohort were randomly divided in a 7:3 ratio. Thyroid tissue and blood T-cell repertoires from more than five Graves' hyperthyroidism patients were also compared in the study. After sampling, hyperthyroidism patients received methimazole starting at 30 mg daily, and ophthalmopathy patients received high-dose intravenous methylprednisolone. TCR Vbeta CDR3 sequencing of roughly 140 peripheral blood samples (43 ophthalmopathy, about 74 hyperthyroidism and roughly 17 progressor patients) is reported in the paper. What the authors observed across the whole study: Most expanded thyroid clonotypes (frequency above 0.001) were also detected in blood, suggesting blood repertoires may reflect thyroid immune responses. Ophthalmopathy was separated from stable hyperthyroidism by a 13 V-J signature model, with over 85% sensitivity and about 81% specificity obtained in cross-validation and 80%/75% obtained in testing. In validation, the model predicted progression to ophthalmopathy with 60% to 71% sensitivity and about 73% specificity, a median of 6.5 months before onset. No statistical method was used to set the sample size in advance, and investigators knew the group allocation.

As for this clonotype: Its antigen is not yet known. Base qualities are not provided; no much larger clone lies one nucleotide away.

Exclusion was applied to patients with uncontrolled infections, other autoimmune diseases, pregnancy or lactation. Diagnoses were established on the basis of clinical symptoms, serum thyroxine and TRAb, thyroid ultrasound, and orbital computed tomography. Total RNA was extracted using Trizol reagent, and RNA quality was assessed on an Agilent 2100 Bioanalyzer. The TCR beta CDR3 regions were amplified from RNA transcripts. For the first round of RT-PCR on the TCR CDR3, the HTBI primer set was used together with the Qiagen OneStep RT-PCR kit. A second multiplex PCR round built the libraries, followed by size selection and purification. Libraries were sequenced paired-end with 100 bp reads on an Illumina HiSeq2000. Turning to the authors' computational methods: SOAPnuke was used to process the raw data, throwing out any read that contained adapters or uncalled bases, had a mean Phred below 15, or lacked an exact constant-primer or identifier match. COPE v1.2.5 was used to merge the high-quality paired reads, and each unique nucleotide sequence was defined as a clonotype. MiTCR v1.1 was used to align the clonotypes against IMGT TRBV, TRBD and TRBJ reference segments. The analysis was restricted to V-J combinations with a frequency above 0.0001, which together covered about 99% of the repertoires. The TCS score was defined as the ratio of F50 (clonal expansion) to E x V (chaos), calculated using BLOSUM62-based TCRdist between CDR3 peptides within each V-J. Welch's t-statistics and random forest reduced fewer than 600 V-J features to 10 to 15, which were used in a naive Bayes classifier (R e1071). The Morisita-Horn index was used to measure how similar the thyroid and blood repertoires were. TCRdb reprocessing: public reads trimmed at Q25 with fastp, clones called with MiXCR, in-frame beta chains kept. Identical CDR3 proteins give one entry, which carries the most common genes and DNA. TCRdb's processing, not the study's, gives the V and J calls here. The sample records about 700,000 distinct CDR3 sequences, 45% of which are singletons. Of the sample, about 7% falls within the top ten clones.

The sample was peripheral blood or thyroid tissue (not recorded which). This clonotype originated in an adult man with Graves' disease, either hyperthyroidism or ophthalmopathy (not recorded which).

The DNA sequence is TGCAGTGCTAGAGCGGGGGGGGTCGCCTATGGCTACACCTTC. Its amino acids are CSARAGGVAYGYTF. This chain joins TRBV20-1 to TRBJ1-2; matching of 5 bases hints at TRBD1 as the D gene. Based on the germline V gene (reference sequence), the CDR1 and CDR2 sequences are DFQATT and SNEGSKA. At the junction V is shortened by 1 base and J by 4 bases, with 13 bases in between. From the cysteine through the phenylalanine, the CDR3 covers 14 amino acids. Here the CDR3 DNA is all that survives: 42 bases in frame from base 1.